This TCR beta chain is from a study of cytomegalovirus exposure and HLA in healthy donors. Study-wide findings and caveats: The authors excluded some V segments, including TRBV6-2 and TRBV6-3, as indistinguishable. It emerged from a later analysis that several of the most significant clusters appeared to be linked to common viral pathogens.

These donors, healthy bone marrow donors, were studied. The PCR employed 60 Vbeta primers together with 13 Jbeta primers. TCRdb's table, derived via immunoSEQ multiplex PCR, lists solely in-frame clones and lacks some. The data hold about 160,000 clones, with 80% observed a single time. The V end was cut by 1 base, the J end by 1 base, with 7 bases between. This CDR3 region has 14 residues. In germline, CDR1 is SEHNR, CDR2 FQNEAQ (reference sequence). With respect to this clone: What it recognizes is unknown.

The TCR was taken from a human donor in good health. This sequence joins TRBV7-9 and TRBJ1-1; unclear D gene. Input material: PBMCs. CDR3 loop: CASSLGHQNTEAFF. The CDR3 DNA reads as TGTGCCAGCAGCTTAGGACACCAGAACACTGAAGCTTTCTTT.